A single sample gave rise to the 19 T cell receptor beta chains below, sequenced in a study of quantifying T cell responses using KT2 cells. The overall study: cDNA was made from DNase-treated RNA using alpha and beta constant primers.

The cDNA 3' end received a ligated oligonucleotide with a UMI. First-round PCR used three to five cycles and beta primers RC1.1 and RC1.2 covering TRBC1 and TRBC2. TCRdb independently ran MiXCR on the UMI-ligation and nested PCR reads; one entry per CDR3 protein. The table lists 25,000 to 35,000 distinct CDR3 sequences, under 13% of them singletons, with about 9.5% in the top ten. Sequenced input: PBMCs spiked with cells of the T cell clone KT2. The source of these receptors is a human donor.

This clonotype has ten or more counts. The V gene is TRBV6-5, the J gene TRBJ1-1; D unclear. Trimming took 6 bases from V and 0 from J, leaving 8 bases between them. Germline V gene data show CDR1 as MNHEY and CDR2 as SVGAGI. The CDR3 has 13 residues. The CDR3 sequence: CASSLDLNTEAFF. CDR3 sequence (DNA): TGTGCCAGCAGCCTGGACCTGAACACTGAAGCTTTCTTT.

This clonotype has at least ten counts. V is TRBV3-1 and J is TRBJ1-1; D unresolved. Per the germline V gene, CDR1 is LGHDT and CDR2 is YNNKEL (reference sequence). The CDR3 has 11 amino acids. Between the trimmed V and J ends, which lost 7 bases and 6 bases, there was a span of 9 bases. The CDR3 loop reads CASTPDAEAFF. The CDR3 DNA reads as TGTGCCAGCACCCCGGACGCTGAAGCTTTCTTT.

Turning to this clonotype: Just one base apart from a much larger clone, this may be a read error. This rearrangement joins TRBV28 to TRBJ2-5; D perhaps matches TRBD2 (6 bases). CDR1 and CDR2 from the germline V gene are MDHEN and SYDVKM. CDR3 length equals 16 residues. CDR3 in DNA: TGTGCCAGCAGTTTCACGATAAGGGGACCGGGAGAGACCCAGAACTTC. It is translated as CASSFTIRGPGETQNF.

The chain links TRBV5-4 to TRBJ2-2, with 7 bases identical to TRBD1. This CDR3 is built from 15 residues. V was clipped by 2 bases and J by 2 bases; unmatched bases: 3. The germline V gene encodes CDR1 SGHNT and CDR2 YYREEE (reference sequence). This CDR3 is CASSLRGRNTGELFF. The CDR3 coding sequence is TGTGCCAGCAGCTTAAGGGGGCGCAACACCGGGGAGCTGTTTTTT.

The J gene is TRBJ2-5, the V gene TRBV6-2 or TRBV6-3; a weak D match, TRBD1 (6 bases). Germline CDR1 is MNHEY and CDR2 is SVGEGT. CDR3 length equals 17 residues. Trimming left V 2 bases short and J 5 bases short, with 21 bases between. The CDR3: CASSYIRGSLNWETQYF. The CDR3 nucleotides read TGTGCCAGCAGTTACATCAGGGGATCTCTAAATTGGGAGACCCAGTACTTC.

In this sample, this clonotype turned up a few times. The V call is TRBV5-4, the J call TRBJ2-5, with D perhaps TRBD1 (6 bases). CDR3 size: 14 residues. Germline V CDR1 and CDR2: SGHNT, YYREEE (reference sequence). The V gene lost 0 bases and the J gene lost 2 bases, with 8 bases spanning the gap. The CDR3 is CASSLDRVQETQYF. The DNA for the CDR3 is TGTGCCAGCAGCTTGGACAGGGTTCAAGAGACCCAGTACTTC.

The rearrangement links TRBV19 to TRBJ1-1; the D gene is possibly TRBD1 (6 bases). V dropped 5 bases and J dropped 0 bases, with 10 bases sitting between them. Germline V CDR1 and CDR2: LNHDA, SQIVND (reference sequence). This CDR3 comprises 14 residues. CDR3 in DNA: TGTGCCAGTAGTGTACAGGGTGTGAACACTGAAGCTTTCTTT. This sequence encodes CASSVQGVNTEAFF.

This CDR3 reads CASSLALPGQGMEPQHF. The CDR3 coding sequence is TGTGCCAGCAGCTTGGCCCTCCCGGGACAGGGTATGGAGCCCCAGCATTTT. The chain uses TRBV5-6 and TRBJ1-5; 9 nucleotides match TRBD1. The CDR3 is 17 residues long. From germline, CDR1 is SGHDT and CDR2 YYEEEE. With 0 bases clipped from V and 8 bases from J, the junction kept 12 bases outside the gene matches.

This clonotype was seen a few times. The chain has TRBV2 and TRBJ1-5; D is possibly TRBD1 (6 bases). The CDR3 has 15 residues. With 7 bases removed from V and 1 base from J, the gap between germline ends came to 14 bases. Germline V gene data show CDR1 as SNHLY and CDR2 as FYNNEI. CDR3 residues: CASNILGQSNQPQHF. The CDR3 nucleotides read TGTGCCAGCAACATTTTAGGACAGAGCAATCAGCCCCAGCATTTT.

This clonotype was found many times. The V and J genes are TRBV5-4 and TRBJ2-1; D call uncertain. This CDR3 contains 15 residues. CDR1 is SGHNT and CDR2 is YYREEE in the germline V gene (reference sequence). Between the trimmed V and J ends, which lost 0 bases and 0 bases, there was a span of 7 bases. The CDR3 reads CASSLVGSSYNEQFF. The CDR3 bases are TGTGCCAGCAGCTTGGTGGGGTCCTCCTACAATGAGCAGTTCTTC.

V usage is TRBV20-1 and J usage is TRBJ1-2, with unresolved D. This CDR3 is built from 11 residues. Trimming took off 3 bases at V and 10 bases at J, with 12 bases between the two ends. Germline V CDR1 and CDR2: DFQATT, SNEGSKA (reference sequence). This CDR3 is CSASLREDYTF. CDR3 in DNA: TGCAGTGCTAGTTTAAGGGAGGACTACACCTTC.

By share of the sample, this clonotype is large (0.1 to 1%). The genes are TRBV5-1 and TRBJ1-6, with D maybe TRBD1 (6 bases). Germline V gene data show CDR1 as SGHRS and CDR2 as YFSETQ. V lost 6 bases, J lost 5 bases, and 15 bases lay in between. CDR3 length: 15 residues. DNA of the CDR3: TGCGCCAGCACTCTTGGGCCAGGGGATAATTCACCCCTCCACTTT. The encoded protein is CASTLGPGDNSPLHF.

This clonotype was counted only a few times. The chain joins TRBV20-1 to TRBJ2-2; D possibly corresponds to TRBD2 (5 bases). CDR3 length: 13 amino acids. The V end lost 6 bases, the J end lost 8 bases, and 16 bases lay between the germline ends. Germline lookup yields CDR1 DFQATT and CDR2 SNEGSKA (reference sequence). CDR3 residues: CSARAPLTGELFF. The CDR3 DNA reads TGCAGTGCGCGGGCCCCACTCACGGGGGAGCTGTTTTTT.

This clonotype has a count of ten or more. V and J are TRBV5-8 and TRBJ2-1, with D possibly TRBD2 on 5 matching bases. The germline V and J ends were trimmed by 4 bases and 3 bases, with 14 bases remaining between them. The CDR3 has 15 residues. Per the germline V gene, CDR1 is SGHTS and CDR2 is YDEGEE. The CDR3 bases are TGTGCCAGCAGCGTGGGTACGGGGTTCTACAATGAGCAGTTCTTC. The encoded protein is CASSVGTGFYNEQFF.

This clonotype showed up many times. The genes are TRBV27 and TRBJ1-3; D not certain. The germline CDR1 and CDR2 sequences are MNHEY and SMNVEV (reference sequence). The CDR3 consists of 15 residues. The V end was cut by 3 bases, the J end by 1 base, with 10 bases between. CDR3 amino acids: CASSLAGLSGNTIYF. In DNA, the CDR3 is TGTGCCAGCAGTTTGGCCGGGCTGTCTGGAAACACCATATATTTT.

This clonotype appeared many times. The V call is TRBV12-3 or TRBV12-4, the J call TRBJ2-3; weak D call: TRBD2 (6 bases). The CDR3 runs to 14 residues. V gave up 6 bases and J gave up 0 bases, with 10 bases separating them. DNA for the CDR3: TGTGCCAGCAGGGAGGGGCTTAGCACAGATACGCAGTATTTT. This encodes CASREGLSTDTQYF.

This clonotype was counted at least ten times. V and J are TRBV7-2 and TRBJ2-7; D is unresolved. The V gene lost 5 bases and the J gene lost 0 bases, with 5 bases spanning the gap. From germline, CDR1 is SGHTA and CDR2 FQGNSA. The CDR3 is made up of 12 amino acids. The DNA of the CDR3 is TGTGCCAGCAGCCCCAGCTCCTACGAGCAGTACTTC. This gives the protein CASSPSSYEQYF.

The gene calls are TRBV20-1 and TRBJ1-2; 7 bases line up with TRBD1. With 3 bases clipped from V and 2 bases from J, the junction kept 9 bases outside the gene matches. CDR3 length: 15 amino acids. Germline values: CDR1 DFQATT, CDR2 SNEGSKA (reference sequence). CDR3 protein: CSARLGGQRNYGYTF. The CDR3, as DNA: TGCAGTGCTAGGTTGGGGGGACAGAGAAACTATGGCTACACCTTC.

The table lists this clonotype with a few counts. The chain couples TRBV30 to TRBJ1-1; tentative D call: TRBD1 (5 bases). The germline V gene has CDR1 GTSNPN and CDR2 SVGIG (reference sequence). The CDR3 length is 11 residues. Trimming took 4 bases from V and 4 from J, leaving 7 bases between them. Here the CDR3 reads CAWTGFTEAFF. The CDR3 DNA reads TGTGCCTGGACAGGGTTCACTGAAGCTTTCTTT.